Listed below are T cell receptor beta chains from one sample, sequenced in a study of blood T cell repertoires in COVID-19. The table came from immunoSEQ multiplex PCR; TCRdb's copy has only in-frame clones and leaves some out. Among roughly 380,000 clones listed, around 89% were seen once. Sequenced sample: peripheral blood. These TCRs come from a woman between 35 and 50 years old with COVID-19, enrolled during active disease. CDR3s include the opening cysteine and the closing phenylalanine or tryptophan. A D gene is named only where the DNA matches it firmly. Expanded clones get a size class; other rows say once, few or many, or leave the size out.

clone_size	v_call	j_call	cdr3_length	d_call	cdr3_nt	cdr3_aa
.	TRBV4-1	TRBJ1-2	15	TRBD1	TGCGCCAGCAGCCAAGCCGGACAGGGGAACTATGGCTACACCTTC	CASSQAGQGNYGYTF
.	TRBV27	TRBJ1-5	17	.	TGTGCCAGCAGCACCCTCCGGGGGTTCCATAGCAATCAGCCCCAGCATTTT	CASSTLRGFHSNQPQHF
once	TRBV6-5	TRBJ1-6	14	TRBD1	TGTGCCAGCAGCCTAGACAGGGACCGGTCACCCCTCCACTTT	CASSLDRDRSPLHF
.	TRBV28	TRBJ1-1	14	.	TGTGCCAGCCGAGGGACACTAAGGAACACTGAAGCTTTCTTT	CASRGTLRNTEAFF
.	TRBV20-1	TRBJ1-1	11	.	TGCAGTGCTAGCCCAGGCACTGAAGCTTTCTTT	CSASPGTEAFF
.	TRBV7-2	TRBJ1-2	14	.	TGTGCCAGCAGCTTAACGGGGGTCTCGGAGGGCTACACCTTC	CASSLTGVSEGYTF
.	TRBV6-6	TRBJ1-3	15	.	TGTGCCAGCAGTTCCGCGGGGGTCTCTGGAAACACCATATATTTT	CASSSAGVSGNTIYF
.	TRBV28	TRBJ1-2	14	.	TGTGCCAGCAGTTCGTCCGGGTTCCTCTATGGCTACACCTTC	CASSSSGFLYGYTF
.	TRBV29-1	TRBJ2-5	15	.	TGCAGCGTTGTGGACTTACCAAGCTTCCAAGAGACCCAGTACTTC	CSVVDLPSFQETQYF
.	TRBV18	TRBJ1-2	16	TRBD1	TGTGCCAGCTCATCTCCTGTGGAGGGGGCGGGGTATGGCTACACCTTC	CASSSPVEGAGYGYTF
.	TRBV10-3	TRBJ1-4	17	TRBD1	TGTGCCATCAGGTCCGGGACAGGGCCTTCCCGGATTGAAAAACTGTTTTTT	CAIRSGTGPSRIEKLFF
few	TRBV5-6	TRBJ2-1	14	.	TGTGCCAGCAGCTTGCGTGGCAGTCCCAATGAGCAGTTCTTC	CASSLRGSPNEQFF
.	TRBV19	TRBJ2-7	15	TRBD1	TGTGCCAGTAGGAGAGAGGGGACAGGGTCCTACGAGCAGTACTTC	CASRREGTGSYEQYF
.	TRBV11-2	TRBJ2-1	18	.	TGTGCCAGCAGCTTACTCTCCCAGCGGATTATCCTGTACAATGAGCAGTTCTTC	CASSLLSQRIILYNEQFF
.	TRBV28	TRBJ2-1	12	TRBD2	TGTGCCAGCAGCTATAGCGGGGGGGGTACGTTCTTC	CASSYSGGGTFF
.	TRBV19	TRBJ1-4	15	.	TGTGCCAGTAGTATCCCGACAGGACTGAATGAAAAACTGTTTTTT	CASSIPTGLNEKLFF
.	TRBV15	TRBJ2-7	15	TRBD2	TGTGCCACCAGCATAAGGACTAGCGGGGGCAACGAGCAGTACTTC	CATSIRTSGGNEQYF
.	TRBV19	TRBJ2-3	14	.	TGTGCCAGTAGTCCCCTAGTAACCGCAGATACGCAGTATTTT	CASSPLVTADTQYF
.	TRBV6-2/TRBV6-3	TRBJ1-1	15	.	TGTGCCAGCAGTTCCAGGACACCTATTAACACTGAAGCTTTCTTT	CASSSRTPINTEAFF
.	TRBV27	TRBJ2-6	17	TRBD1	TGTGCCAGCAAAAGGGGGCTCATACACTCTGGGGCCAACGTCCTGACTTTC	CASKRGLIHSGANVLTF
.	TRBV7-2	TRBJ1-3	16	.	TGTGCCAGCAGCCCCCCTGGAGTGCGCTCTGGAAACACCATATATTTT	CASSPPGVRSGNTIYF
.	TRBV30	TRBJ2-1	18	TRBD1	TGTGCCTGGAGTGGGACAGGGGGCCCAAGGGGCTCCTACAATGAGCAGTTCTTC	CAWSGTGGPRGSYNEQFF
.	TRBV30	TRBJ1-4	16	.	TGTGCCTGGTCCTCCACCTACGGTGCAACTAATGAAAAACTGTTTTTT	CAWSSTYGATNEKLFF
.	TRBV7-2	TRBJ1-6	17	.	TGTGCCAGCAGCTCTATTGTGGGGAGCTCCTATAATTCACCCCTCCACTTT	CASSSIVGSSYNSPLHF
.	TRBV7-3	TRBJ2-5	15	TRBD1	TGTGCCAGCAGCCCGGGGGCGGACAGGGGTGAGACCCAGTACTTC	CASSPGADRGETQYF
few	TRBV29-1	TRBJ1-1	12	.	TGCAGCGTTGAAGAGGGGCACACTGAAGCTTTCTTT	CSVEEGHTEAFF
few	TRBV2	TRBJ2-5	17	TRBD1	TGTGCCAGCAGTCTTGACGGGGACAGGGGGCAACAAGAGACCCAGTACTTC	CASSLDGDRGQQETQYF
.	TRBV7-2	TRBJ2-3	15	.	TGTGCCAGCAGCCCGACGTCCCGGTCGGGGGATACGCAGTATTTT	CASSPTSRSGDTQYF
.	TRBV9	TRBJ2-7	15	.	TGTGCCAGCAGCGTCATGACAGGCGCTACCTACGAGCAGTACTTC	CASSVMTGATYEQYF
.	TRBV5-4	TRBJ2-7	14	.	TGTGCCAGCAGCTTGGATCTAGAGCGGTACGAGCAGTACTTC	CASSLDLERYEQYF
.	TRBV4-1	TRBJ2-5	14	TRBD2	TGCGCCAGCGCTCCGGGGGGACTGGAGGAGACCCAGTACTTC	CASAPGGLEETQYF
.	TRBV7-6	TRBJ2-3	15	.	TGTGCCAGCCGCTCCGACAGGCTTAGCACAGATACGCAGTATTTT	CASRSDRLSTDTQYF
.	TRBV6-6	TRBJ1-1	14	.	TGTGCCAGCAGTTACTCCGGGGTGAACACTGAAGCTTTCTTT	CASSYSGVNTEAFF
.	TRBV9	TRBJ2-1	21	TRBD2	TGTGCCAGCAGCGTAGCCCTACCCTCTAGCGGGAGGATACCCTCCTACAATGAGCAGTTCTTC	CASSVALPSSGRIPSYNEQFF
few	TRBV2	TRBJ1-1	15	TRBD1	TGTGCCAGCAGCCTACAGGGGGCCCCGAACACTGAAGCTTTCTTT	CASSLQGAPNTEAFF
.	TRBV6-6	TRBJ1-3	14	TRBD1	TGTGCCAGCAGTTTAGGGGGCTCGGGAAACACCATATATTTT	CASSLGGSGNTIYF
once	TRBV6-6	TRBJ1-5	14	.	TGTGCCACCCTCCTCGCGCGGGGCAATCAGCCCCAGCATTTT	CATLLARGNQPQHF
.	TRBV28	TRBJ1-5	15	.	TGTGCCAGCAGTTTAGATCAGGTGGTCAATCAGCCCCAGCATTTT	CASSLDQVVNQPQHF
.	TRBV28	TRBJ1-6	15	TRBD1	TGTGCCAGCAGCTCTTTACAGGGGGCGAATTCACCCCTCCACTTT	CASSSLQGANSPLHF
.	TRBV7-2	TRBJ1-5	15	TRBD1	TGTGCCAGCAGTCTCGACAGGGCTTTGAATAAGCCCCAGCATTTT	CASSLDRALNKPQHF
.	TRBV28	TRBJ1-6	18	TRBD1	TGTGCCAGCAGTTTATTGCGACCGGGACAGGGTGCCAATTCACCCCTCCACTTT	CASSLLRPGQGANSPLHF
once	TRBV2	TRBJ1-1	14	TRBD1	TGTGCCAGCAGTTCGACAGGGCTAGACACTGAAGCTTTCTTT	CASSSTGLDTEAFF
.	TRBV21-1	TRBJ1-2	15	.	TGTGCCAGCAGCAAAGGGACAGGGGTCGACTATGGCTACACCTTC	CASSKGTGVDYGYTF
.	TRBV19	TRBJ2-1	13	.	TGTGCCAGTAAGACCTTCCAGGGCAATGAGCAGTTCTTC	CASKTFQGNEQFF
.	TRBV5-4	TRBJ2-3	15	TRBD2	TGTGCCAGCAGCCCTAGCGGGGGTAACACAGATACGCAGTATTTT	CASSPSGGNTDTQYF
once	TRBV5-1	TRBJ2-1	14	.	TGCGCCAGCAGCTTGAGCCATCGTAGCGATGAGCAGTTCTTC	CASSLSHRSDEQFF
.	TRBV7-6	TRBJ1-2	14	.	TGTGCCAGCAGCCCCTCCGGGGGGAACTATGGCTACACCTTC	CASSPSGGNYGYTF
once	TRBV29-1	TRBJ2-1	14	.	TGCAGCGTTGAGGGGACAAGCAACTACAATGAGCAGTTCTTC	CSVEGTSNYNEQFF
.	TRBV28	TRBJ1-4	16	.	TGTGCCAGCAGCCACTCACAACGGGACTATAATGAAAAACTGTTTTTT	CASSHSQRDYNEKLFF
.	TRBV7-3	TRBJ2-1	15	.	TGTGCCAGCAGCTTAAACAGTCTAATCTACAATGAGCAGTTCTTC	CASSLNSLIYNEQFF
.	TRBV7-8	TRBJ1-5	18	TRBD1	TGTGCCAGCAGCTATCTACAGGGGGCCCATTTTATTAATCAGCCCCAGCATTTT	CASSYLQGAHFINQPQHF
.	TRBV3-1/TRBV3-2	TRBJ2-7	16	.	TGTGCCAGCAGCCCAGAGTGGCTAGCCGTTTCCTACGAGCAGTACTTC	CASSPEWLAVSYEQYF